Listed here are 15 T cell receptor beta chains from one sample, sequenced in a study of beta chain features in type 1 diabetes. Reverse transcription of all isolated RNA meant that expressed TCRB transcripts were sequenced. Assay used: immunoSEQ multiplex PCR; TCRdb lists only in-frame clones, some missing. The sample records approximately 380,000 clones, about 15% being singletons. Sequencing input: naive CD4+ T cells from blood. The receptors were sampled from a young woman in good health.

This chain uses TRBV7-9 with TRBJ2-5; TRBD1 is a possible D gene (6 bases). The CDR3 has 15 residues. CDR1 and CDR2 (germline): SEHNR, FQNEAQ (reference sequence). V was cut by 5 bases and J by 3 bases, with 16 bases left in between. The CDR3, as DNA: TGTGCCAGCAGCGGTACAGGGAGTCTAAAAGAGACCCAGTACTTC. Translating gives CASSGTGSLKETQYF.

CDR3 in amino acids: CASSPSLGPTDTQYF. CDR3 nucleotide sequence: TGTGCCAGCAGCCCCTCCTTGGGCCCAACAGATACGCAGTATTTT. This sequence joins TRBV11-2 and TRBJ2-3; D is uncertain. CDR3 length: 15 residues. The V gene lost 5 bases and the J gene lost 3 bases, with 15 bases spanning the gap. Germline CDR1 is SGHAT and CDR2 is FQNNGV.

In its sample, this clone was seen a few times. The J gene is TRBJ2-3, the V gene TRBV30; TRBD2 aligns across 12 bases. The germline CDR1 and CDR2 sequences are GTSNPN and SVGIG (reference sequence). After removal of 2 bases from V and 4 bases from J, the junction contained 4 bases not matched to a gene. This CDR3 has 15 amino acids. For the CDR3, the DNA is TGTGCCTGGAGTAGACTAGCGGGAGCCCCAGATACGCAGTATTTT. This codes for CAWSRLAGAPDTQYF.

The gene calls are TRBV7-9 and TRBJ2-7; 12 bases agree with TRBD2. The CDR3 sequence is 13 residues long. V lost 6 bases, J lost 3 bases, and 0 bases stayed unmatched. CDR1 is SEHNR and CDR2 is FQNEAQ in the germline V gene (reference sequence). DNA for the CDR3: TGTGCCAGCAGGGGACTAGCGGGCTACGAGCAGTACTTC. This translates into CASRGLAGYEQYF.

The gene calls are TRBV4-3 and TRBJ2-7, with 8 nucleotides matching TRBD1. Germline V gene data show CDR1 as LGHNA and CDR2 as YSLEER. V shed 4 bases and J 4 bases; nucleotides not matched to a gene: 9. The CDR3 covers 15 residues. The CDR3 region is CASSPGQGGRYEQYF. The CDR3 region has the DNA TGCGCCAGCAGCCCTGGACAGGGAGGACGGTACGAGCAGTACTTC.

V usage is TRBV18 and J usage is TRBJ2-1; maybe TRBD2 (6 bases). The CDR3 consists of 14 residues. The V and J ends lost 1 base and 7 bases respectively, with 11 bases between them. Germline V gene lookup returns CDR1 KGHSH and CDR2 LQKENI. In DNA form, the CDR3 reads TGTGCCAGCTCACCACGGAGCCGGGAGAATGAGCAGTTCTTC. It specifies CASSPRSRENEQFF.

V usage is TRBV4-3 and J usage is TRBJ2-1; D is uncertain. Per germline, CDR1 LGHNA and CDR2 YSLEER. The CDR3 has 16 amino acids. The V and J ends lost 0 bases and 5 bases respectively, with 14 bases between them. CDR3 in amino acids: CASSQDGQTGDNEQFF. As DNA, the CDR3 is TGCGCCAGCAGCCAAGATGGGCAGACCGGCGACAATGAGCAGTTCTTC.

The table lists this clone with a few counts. This rearrangement joins TRBV13 to TRBJ2-5, with 10 bases identical to TRBD2. With V trimmed by 6 bases and J by 7 bases, 5 bases remained unmatched. Germline V gene lookup returns CDR1 PRHDT and CDR2 FYEKMQ (reference sequence). The CDR3 length is 13 residues. The CDR3 region has the DNA TGTGCCAGCAGGGCTAGCGGGAGTGTGACCCAGTACTTC. This encodes CASRASGSVTQYF.

This chain joins TRBV6-5 and TRBJ1-5; D is ambiguous. The V end lost 6 bases, the J end lost 1 base, and 13 bases lay between the germline ends. The CDR3 consists of 15 residues. Germline V gene lookup returns CDR1 MNHEY and CDR2 SVGAGI. CDR3 loop: CASRPGGRSNQPQHF. Written as DNA, the CDR3 is TGTGCCAGCAGGCCGGGAGGTCGCAGCAATCAGCCCCAGCATTTT.

This clone was seen a few times. V usage is TRBV11-1 and J usage is TRBJ2-7, with 12 bases fitting TRBD2. Germline loops: CDR1 SGHAT, CDR2 FQDESV (reference sequence). The junction had 3 bases not matched to a gene; V was cut back by 5 bases and J by 4 bases. The CDR3 totals 14 residues. The CDR3 reads CASSLGLAGYEQYF. The CDR3 DNA follows: TGTGCCAGCAGCCTAGGACTAGCGGGATACGAGCAGTACTTC.

The chain uses TRBV5-1 and TRBJ2-3, with 8 positions matching TRBD1. Germline CDR1 SGHRS, CDR2 YFSETQ. V lost 5 bases, J lost 0 bases, and 2 bases stayed unmatched. This CDR3 has 14 residues. This chain's CDR3 is CASRGQASTDTQYF. The CDR3 nucleotides read TGCGCCAGCAGGGGACAGGCGAGCACAGATACGCAGTATTTT.

This clone was observed a few times. The J gene is TRBJ2-5, the V gene TRBV15; weak D call: TRBD1 (7 bases). The CDR3 runs to 16 residues. The germline gives CDR1 LNHNV, CDR2 YYDKDF (reference sequence). V gave up 0 bases and J gave up 2 bases, with 13 bases separating them. Here the CDR3 DNA reads TGTGCCACCAGCAGAGATGGGGCAGGGGGGCAAGAGACCCAGTACTTC. Its protein product is CATSRDGAGGQETQYF.

This clone was observed a handful of times. The chain is built from TRBV7-9 and TRBJ2-1, with 12 bases fitting TRBD2. The germline gives CDR1 SEHNR, CDR2 FQNEAQ (reference sequence). CDR3 length: 16 residues. The trim removed 3 bases at V and 2 bases at J, leaving 2 bases unmatched. The CDR3 DNA reads as TGTGCCAGCAGCTTTGGACTAGCGGGGCCCTACAATGAGCAGTTCTTC. It yields the protein CASSFGLAGPYNEQFF.

This clone has just a few counts. The chain joins TRBV5-1 to TRBJ2-1, with D perhaps TRBD2 (6 bases). Germline V gives CDR1 SGHRS, CDR2 YFSETQ. The CDR3 is made up of 13 amino acids. The V and J ends lost 0 bases and 10 bases respectively, with 11 bases between them. The CDR3 region has the DNA TGCGCCAGCAGCTTGGTTGTGGGAGGAGAGCAGTTCTTC. This translates into CASSLVVGGEQFF.

This rearrangement joins TRBV7-3 to TRBJ1-1, with D tentatively TRBD1 (5 bases). V was pared by 0 bases and J by 8 bases, with 10 bases between. Germline values: CDR1 SGHTA, CDR2 FQGTGA. CDR3 length: 13 amino acids. The CDR3 reads CASSLTPQVEAFF. Here the CDR3 DNA reads TGTGCCAGCAGCTTAACCCCACAGGTCGAAGCTTTCTTT.